The 32 T cell receptor beta chains in this list originate from one sample, sequenced in a study of beta chain features in type 1 diabetes. Study-level findings and limits: Among patients with Type 1 diabetes, TCRB CDR3s were moderately but significantly shorter in every one of the four CD4+ subsets.

For these TCRs, the target antigens are not known. The investigators reverse transcribed all of the isolated RNA, so they sequenced expressed TCRB transcripts. Only in-frame clones appear in the TCRdb table, and some are missing; sequencing was by immunoSEQ multiplex PCR. The sample includes hundreds of thousands of clones, roughly a tenth of them seen just once. The sequenced material came from naive CD4+ T cells from blood. These receptors all stem from a young man with type 1 diabetes.

This clone showed up just a few times. This rearrangement joins TRBV4-1 to TRBJ1-6; 8 bases are shared with TRBD1. The trim removed 2 bases at V and 14 bases at J, leaving 17 bases unmatched. Germline V gives CDR1 MGHRA, CDR2 YSYEKL. The CDR3 is made up of 17 amino acids. DNA of the CDR3: TGCGCCAGCAGCCAACCTTTCCGGGACAGGCCGCGCGGGGCCCTCCACTTT. This gives the protein CASSQPFRDRPRGALHF.

A few counts support this clone. V gene TRBV30 combines with J gene TRBJ2-1; D remains ambiguous. This CDR3 spans 11 amino acids. In germline, CDR1 is GTSNPN, CDR2 SVGIG (reference sequence). V was shortened by 1 base and J by 5 bases, with 3 bases between the two germline ends. CDR3 amino acids: CAWSANNEQFF. Written as DNA, the CDR3 is TGTGCCTGGAGTGCAAACAATGAGCAGTTCTTC.

This clone was seen more than once but under ten times. The V call is TRBV9, the J call TRBJ2-7, with D possibly being TRBD2 (5 bases). Between the trimmed V and J ends, which lost 0 bases and 6 bases, there was a span of 13 bases. Per the germline V gene, CDR1 is SGDLS and CDR2 is YYNGEE. The CDR3 totals 14 residues. The CDR3 protein is CASSVDGLSGEQYF. Written as DNA, the CDR3 is TGTGCCAGCAGCGTAGACGGACTTTCTGGCGAGCAGTACTTC.

Worth noting for this clone: This sample includes further DNA sequences coding for the same CDR3. The V gene is TRBV2, the J gene TRBJ1-2; possibly TRBD1 for D (5 bases). The CDR3 spans 12 residues. Deletions cut 6 bases from V and 4 bases from J, with 9 bases between. CDR1 SNHLY and CDR2 FYNNEI come from the germline V gene. The CDR3: CASRTDSYGYTF. CDR3 nucleotides: TGTGCCAGCAGGACAGATAGCTATGGCTACACCTTC.

In this sample, this clone turned up a few times. The chain carries TRBV19 and TRBJ2-5; D gene unclear. There are 13 residues in the CDR3. The V end lost 6 bases, the J end lost 5 bases, and 13 bases lay between the germline ends. Germline CDR1 and CDR2: LNHDA and SQIVND (reference sequence). Written as DNA, the CDR3 is TGTGCCAGTAGCCTACGACTGGTGGAGACCCAGTACTTC. Amino acid sequence: CASSLRLVETQYF.

The V call is TRBV7-2, the J call TRBJ1-6, with D possibly matching TRBD1 (5 bases). Germline CDR1 SGHTA, CDR2 FQGNSA. Trimming shortened V by 3 bases and J by 13 bases, and 7 bases separated the two germline ends. CDR3 length: 11 residues. The CDR3 loop reads CASSFPGPLHF. For the CDR3, the DNA is TGTGCCAGCAGCTTCCCAGGGCCCCTCCACTTT.

A few counts support this clone. The chain links TRBV9 to TRBJ2-5, with 7 bases aligning to TRBD2. The CDR3 contains 15 residues. V trimming: 0 bases; J trimming: 7 bases; junction bases outside the gene matches: 9. Germline CDR1 reads SGDLS; CDR2 reads YYNGEE. In DNA, the CDR3 is TGTGCCAGCAGCGTAGCTCCTAGCGGCCCTGGGACCCAGTACTTC. Amino acid sequence: CASSVAPSGPGTQYF. Full variable domain (remainder filled in from reference TRBV9 and TRBJ2-5): DSGVTQTPKHLITATGQRVTLRCSPRSGDLSVYWYQQSLDQGLQFLIQYYNGEERAKGNILERFSAQQFPDLHSELNLSSLELGDSALYFCASSVAPSGPGTQYFGPGTRLLVL.

Only a few counts were recorded for this clone. The V call is TRBV30, the J call TRBJ1-2, with D perhaps TRBD1 (5 bases). Germline V gives CDR1 GTSNPN, CDR2 SVGIG (reference sequence). This CDR3 region has 12 residues. Deletions cut 0 bases from V and 7 bases from J, with 9 bases between. The CDR3 here is CAWSVTGGGYTF. The CDR3 region has the DNA TGTGCCTGGAGTGTAACGGGGGGTGGCTACACCTTC. Filled out from reference TRBV30 and TRBJ1-2, the complete variable domain reads SQTIHQWPATLVQPVGSPLSLECTVEGTSNPNLYWYRQAAGRGLQLLFYSVGIGQISSEVPQNLSASRPQDRQFILSSKKLLLSDSGFYLCAWSVTGGGYTFGSGTRLTVV.

The chain is built from TRBV28 and TRBJ1-2; D may be TRBD1 (6 bases). The CDR3 consists of 13 residues. With 5 bases removed from V and 8 bases from J, the gap between germline ends came to 15 bases. The germline CDR1 and CDR2 sequences are MDHEN and SYDVKM. Written as DNA, the CDR3 is TGTGCCAGCAGTAACAGGGTTTTGAGGGGCTACACCTTC. Residues: CASSNRVLRGYTF.

The rearrangement uses TRBV2 and TRBJ2-6; D is possibly TRBD2 (6 bases). This CDR3 has 13 amino acids. Trimming left V 6 bases short and J 7 bases short, with 10 bases between. CDR1 and CDR2 from the germline V gene are SNHLY and FYNNEI. CDR3 DNA: TGTGCCAGCAGGGGCGGGGAAGCCAACGTCCTGACTTTC. Amino acid sequence: CASRGGEANVLTF.

This clone was seen a few times. The chain is built from TRBV7-8 and TRBJ2-3; D is perhaps TRBD1 or TRBD2 (6 bases each). V lost 5 bases and J lost 5, with 17 bases in between. CDR1 and CDR2 (germline): SGHVS, FQNEAQ. CDR3 size: 15 residues. CDR3 bases: TGTGCCAGCAGCATAGGGGGACTGGGCAGAGATACGCAGTATTTT. Translation: CASSIGGLGRDTQYF.

The chain employs TRBV4-3 and TRBJ2-7, with 7 bases identical to TRBD1. The CDR3 totals 14 residues. Unmatched junction bases numbered 5, after V lost 3 bases and J lost 3 bases. Per germline, CDR1 LGHNA and CDR2 YSLEER. The CDR3 is CASSQLTGNYEQYF. The CDR3 DNA is TGCGCCAGCAGCCAGTTGACAGGGAACTACGAGCAGTACTTC.

This clone was counted only a few times. This chain links TRBV27 with TRBJ1-6; TRBD1 matches at 8 bases. Trimming took 5 bases from V and 6 from J; bases not matched to a gene: 12. The germline CDR1 and CDR2 sequences are MNHEY and SMNVEV (reference sequence). CDR3 length: 17 amino acids. CDR3 loop: CASSRSRQGAGNSPLHF. Here the CDR3 DNA reads TGTGCCAGCAGTCGGTCCCGCCAGGGGGCAGGTAATTCACCCCTCCACTTT.

V and J are TRBV13 and TRBJ1-5, with TRBD1 as a possible D gene (5 bases). The CDR3 contains 14 residues. Germline V gene lookup returns CDR1 PRHDT and CDR2 FYEKMQ (reference sequence). V dropped 3 bases and J dropped 6 bases, with 12 bases sitting between them. The CDR3 nucleotides are TGTGCCAGCAGCTTTGGGAGGGGCTCTCAGCCCCAGCATTTT. It yields the protein CASSFGRGSQPQHF.

This clone has just a few counts. The chain links TRBV2 to TRBJ2-5; TRBD2 is a possible D gene (6 bases). The V gene's germline CDR1 is SNHLY and CDR2 FYNNEI. The CDR3 is made up of 12 amino acids. V shed 6 bases and J shed 5 bases, with 10 bases lying between them. CDR3 bases: TGTGCCAGCAGGGGGGACTCTGAGACCCAGTACTTC. Its translation is CASRGDSETQYF.

V usage is TRBV6-1 and J usage is TRBJ1-1; D possibly corresponds to TRBD1 (6 bases). The CDR3 runs to 14 residues. Germline CDR1 MNHNS, CDR2 SASEGT. Trimming shortened V by 4 bases and J by 5 bases, and 14 bases separated the two germline ends. The CDR3 coding sequence is TGTGCCAGCAGTGGTCTGGGGGCGGAAACTGAAGCTTTCTTT. It encodes CASSGLGAETEAFF.

The table lists this clone with a few counts. The V call is TRBV7-9, the J call TRBJ1-5; weak D call: TRBD1 (5 bases). The CDR3 consists of 13 residues. Germline V gene data show CDR1 as SEHNR and CDR2 as FQNEAQ (reference sequence). Trimming removed 8 bases at V and 7 bases at J, with 15 bases between. CDR3 sequence reads: CASGHGTRQPQHF. Written as DNA, the CDR3 is TGTGCCAGCGGCCACGGGACTCGGCAGCCCCAGCATTTT.

The chain links TRBV30 to TRBJ1-4; no reliable D call. V lost 3 bases, J lost 2 bases, and 16 bases lay in between. The germline CDR1 and CDR2 sequences are GTSNPN and SVGIG (reference sequence). The CDR3 runs to 16 residues. The CDR3 coding sequence is TGTGCCTGGAGAGTCGATCAACTGAGGACTAATGAAAAACTGTTTTTT. This gives the protein CAWRVDQLRTNEKLFF.

The CDR3 DNA reads as TGTGCCAGCAGCGTGTCTCTGGGCGGGGGAGGCAATGAGCAGTTCTTC. This codes for CASSVSLGGGGNEQFF. V gene TRBV9 combines with J gene TRBJ2-1; TRBD2 agrees at 7 bases. After removal of 2 bases from V and 6 bases from J, the junction contained 11 bases not matched to a gene. The V gene's germline CDR1 is SGDLS and CDR2 YYNGEE. The CDR3 is made up of 16 amino acids.

The chain joins TRBV7-9 to TRBJ2-1; D unresolved. CDR3 length: 14 residues. The germline gives CDR1 SEHNR, CDR2 FQNEAQ (reference sequence). Deletions cut 2 bases from V and 3 bases from J, with 8 bases between. As DNA, the CDR3 is TGTGCCAGCAGCTTACTTGGAGACTACAATGAGCAGTTCTTC. It encodes CASSLLGDYNEQFF.

This clone occurred a few times. V usage is TRBV18 and J usage is TRBJ2-1; possibly TRBD1 for D (7 bases). The length of the CDR3 is 15 residues. Trimming took 6 bases from V and 3 from J, leaving 15 bases between them. CDR1 KGHSH and CDR2 LQKENI come from the germline V gene. The CDR3 bases are TGTGCCAGCTCCCCCGGAGGGGGCCTCTACAATGAGCAGTTCTTC. Translation: CASSPGGGLYNEQFF.

This rearrangement joins TRBV7-3 to TRBJ2-1, with D perhaps TRBD2 (5 bases). CDR1 and CDR2 (germline): SGHTA, FQGTGA. The CDR3 loop spans 15 amino acids. Trimming removed 4 bases at V and 9 bases at J, with 19 bases between. The CDR3 coding sequence is TGTGCCAGCAGCTCCTCCGCGGGTTTAGGTGGTGAGCAGTTCTTC. It is translated as CASSSSAGLGGEQFF.

J is TRBJ2-1 and V is TRBV5-1; maybe TRBD1 (5 bases). The CDR3 has 19 residues. Germline V gene lookup returns CDR1 SGHRS and CDR2 YFSETQ. Trimming took 9 bases from V and 0 from J, leaving 28 bases between them. For the CDR3, the DNA is TGCGCCACCCGTAACACGGACACTTTAGCCGAAAGCTCCTACAATGAGCAGTTCTTC. This codes for CATRNTDTLAESSYNEQFF.

This clone was observed a handful of times. V and J are TRBV9 and TRBJ2-7, with a possible D match to TRBD2 (6 bases). This CDR3 spans 13 amino acids. CDR1 SGDLS and CDR2 YYNGEE come from the germline V gene. V gave up 4 bases and J gave up 7 bases, with 15 bases separating them. The CDR3: CASSQEAGREQYF. The CDR3 region has the DNA TGTGCCAGCAGCCAGGAGGCGGGGCGGGAGCAGTACTTC.

This chain connects TRBV18 to TRBJ1-2; the match to TRBD1 covers 7 bases. The germline V gene has CDR1 KGHSH and CDR2 LQKENI. The CDR3 is 13 residues long. The junction had 6 bases not matched to a gene; V was cut back by 3 bases and J by 8 bases. The CDR3 sequence: CASSPRDRDGYTF. The CDR3 DNA sequence: TGTGCCAGCTCACCCCGGGACAGAGACGGCTACACCTTC.

This clone appeared a few times. CDR3 sequence reads: CASSPDRVGQYF. The CDR3 nucleotides read TGTGCCAGCTCCCCAGACAGGGTCGGGCAGTACTTC. The genes are TRBV18 and TRBJ2-7, with 7 bases that match TRBD1. The CDR3 is 12 residues long. Germline CDR1 reads KGHSH; CDR2 reads LQKENI. V dropped 6 bases and J dropped 9; count of bases not matched to a gene: 8.

This clone came up a few times. This CDR3 is CASSRGHNEKLFF. For the CDR3, the DNA is TGTGCCAGCAGCAGGGGCCATAATGAAAAACTGTTTTTT. The chain recombines TRBV7-8 with TRBJ1-4; possibly TRBD1 for D (5 bases). With 5 bases removed from V and 4 bases from J, the gap between germline ends came to 8 bases. CDR1 SGHVS and CDR2 FQNEAQ come from the germline V gene. CDR3 size: 13 residues.

J is TRBJ2-4 and V is TRBV15; a possible D gene is TRBD2 (5 bases). The CDR3 contains 18 residues. V was clipped by 0 bases and J by 3 bases, with 18 bases between them. Germline V gives CDR1 LNHNV, CDR2 YYDKDF (reference sequence). This CDR3 reads CATSRDRIEGSVKNIQYF. The CDR3 nucleotides read TGTGCCACCAGCAGAGATCGGATTGAGGGAAGCGTCAAAAACATTCAGTACTTC. Together with reference TRBV15 and TRBJ2-4, the CDR3 gives the full variable domain: DAMVIQNPRYQVTQFGKPVTLSCSQTLNHNVMYWYQQKSSQAPKLLFHYYDKDFNNEADTPDNFQSRRPNTSFCFLDIRSPGLGDTAMYLCATSRDRIEGSVKNIQYFGAGTRLSVL.

The chain uses TRBV7-2 and TRBJ2-2; 12 nucleotides line up with TRBD2. Germline-derived CDR1 and CDR2 are SGHTA and FQGNSA. This CDR3 region has 16 residues. With 5 bases clipped from V and 6 bases from J, the junction kept 7 bases outside the gene matches. The DNA of the CDR3 is TGTGCCAGCAGCACCCGGACTAGCGGGGTTGCCGGGGAGCTGTTTTTT. This gives the protein CASSTRTSGVAGELFF.

The genes are TRBV2 and TRBJ2-2; possibly TRBD1 for D (6 bases). The V gene lost 4 bases and the J gene lost 5 bases, with 14 bases spanning the gap. Germline CDR1 SNHLY, CDR2 FYNNEI. The CDR3 covers 15 residues. The CDR3 loop reads CASSVDRVVTGELFF. DNA of the CDR3: TGTGCCAGCAGTGTGGACAGAGTAGTAACCGGGGAGCTGTTTTTT.

This clone showed up just a few times. J is TRBJ2-7 and V is TRBV18; 7 positions match TRBD1. This CDR3 is built from 15 residues. Per the germline V gene, CDR1 is KGHSH and CDR2 is LQKENI. V was clipped by 3 bases and J by 2 bases; unmatched bases: 7. CDR3 bases: TGTGCCAGCTCACCGCGACAGGGATTCGCCTACGAGCAGTACTTC. This codes for CASSPRQGFAYEQYF.

V usage is TRBV2 and J usage is TRBJ2-4; D remains unclear. V was shortened by 4 bases and J by 6 bases, with 13 bases between the two germline ends. The CDR3 is made up of 14 amino acids. CDR1 is SNHLY, CDR2 FYNNEI, per germline. CDR3 bases: TGTGCCAGCAGTGGAGGATTGGTGGGAAACATTCAGTACTTC. Amino acid sequence: CASSGGLVGNIQYF.